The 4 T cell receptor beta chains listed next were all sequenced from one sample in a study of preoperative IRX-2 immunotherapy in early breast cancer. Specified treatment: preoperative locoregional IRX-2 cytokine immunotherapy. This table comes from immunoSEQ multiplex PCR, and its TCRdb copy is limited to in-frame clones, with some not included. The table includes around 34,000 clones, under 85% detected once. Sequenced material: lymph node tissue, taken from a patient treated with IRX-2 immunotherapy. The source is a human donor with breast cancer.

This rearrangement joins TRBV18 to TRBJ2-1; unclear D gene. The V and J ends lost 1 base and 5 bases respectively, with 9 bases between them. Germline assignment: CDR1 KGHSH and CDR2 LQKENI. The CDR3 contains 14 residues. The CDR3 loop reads CASSPRPSNNEQFF. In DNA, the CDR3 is TGTGCCAGCTCACCACGCCCCAGTAACAATGAGCAGTTCTTC.

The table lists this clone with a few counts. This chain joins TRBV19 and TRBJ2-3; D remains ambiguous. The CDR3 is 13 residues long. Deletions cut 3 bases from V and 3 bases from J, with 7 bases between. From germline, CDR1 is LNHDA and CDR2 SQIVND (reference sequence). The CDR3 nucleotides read TGTGCCAGTAGTATTGTCGGGACAGATACGCAGTATTTT. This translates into CASSIVGTDTQYF.

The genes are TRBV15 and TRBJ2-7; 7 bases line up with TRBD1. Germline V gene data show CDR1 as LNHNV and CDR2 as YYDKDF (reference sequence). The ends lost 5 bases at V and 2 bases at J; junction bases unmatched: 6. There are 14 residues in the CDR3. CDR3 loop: CATSDPGQTYEQYF. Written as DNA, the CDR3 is TGTGCCACCAGCGACCCGGGACAGACCTACGAGCAGTACTTC.

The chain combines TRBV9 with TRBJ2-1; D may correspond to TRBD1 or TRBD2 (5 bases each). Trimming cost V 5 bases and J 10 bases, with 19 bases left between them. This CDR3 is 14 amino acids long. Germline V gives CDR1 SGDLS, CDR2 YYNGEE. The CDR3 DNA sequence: TGTGCCAGCAGTTTGGGGACGGGGCCCCGAGAGCAGTTCTTC. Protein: CASSLGTGPREQFF.